This TCR beta chain is from a study of CD8 T cells in ankylosing spondylitis. Points from the study as a whole: Matched synovial fluid from ankylosing spondylitis patients was reported to be enriched for disease-linked clones. There was a TCR beta motif, made of several highly homologous variants, that appeared characteristic of ankylosing spondylitis blood.

Germline V gene sequence: CDR1 MDHEN, CDR2 SYDVKM. The CDR3 is made up of 14 amino acids. V was trimmed by 7 bases and J by 9 bases, leaving 16 bases between them. Points on this clonotype: What it binds is unknown.

Libraries of TCR beta came from quantitative 5'-RACE with molecular barcodes. TCRdb called the 5' RACE reads again in MiXCR, with one record for every CDR3 protein. The repertoire holds about 540,000 distinct CDR3 sequences, with about an eighth as singletons. The V gene is TRBV28, the J gene TRBJ1-6; perhaps TRBD1 as D (5 bases). The TCR was taken from a male donor with ankylosing spondylitis. Material for sequencing was blood, either unsorted or a sorted T cell fraction (not recorded which). CDR3: CASTPWGKGSPLHF. The CDR3 DNA reads as TGTGCCAGCACCCCTTGGGGGAAGGGTTCACCCCTCCACTTT.